This passage covers 18 T cell receptor beta chains from one sample sequenced in a study of response to subunit inactivated influenza vaccine. One entry per CDR3 protein results from TCRdb running MiXCR on the RT-PCR reads. In the table there are approximately 520,000 distinct CDR3 sequences, 16% of which are singletons. The material sequenced was CD4+ T cells sorted from PBMCs, taken about 24 months after vaccination. The receptors here all came from a man aged 45 to 70 who received an inactivated influenza vaccine.

The table lists this clonotype with a few counts. This chain connects TRBV20-1 to TRBJ2-7; D not certain. Trimming stripped 0 bases from V and 2 bases from J, with 11 bases between. The germline CDR1 and CDR2 sequences are DFQATT and SNEGSKA (reference sequence). The CDR3 is 14 amino acids. The CDR3 here is CSARDTDNPYEQYF. The CDR3 DNA sequence: TGCAGTGCTAGAGATACAGACAACCCCTACGAGCAGTACTTC.

The chain joins TRBV20-1 to TRBJ2-5; 13 bases are a match to TRBD2. Germline trimming cut 3 bases from V and 4 bases from J; bases unmatched to any gene: 2. The CDR3 sequence is 14 residues long. In germline, CDR1 is DFQATT, CDR2 SNEGSKA (reference sequence). The CDR3 nucleotides are TGCAGTGCTAGGGGACTAGCGGGGTCAGAGACCCAGTACTTC. Translation gives CSARGLAGSETQYF.

This clonotype was seen a few times. This chain joins TRBV2 and TRBJ2-5; 11 positions agree with TRBD2. V trimming: 2 bases; J trimming: 4 bases; junction bases outside the gene matches: 15. The CDR3 length is 19 residues. From germline, CDR1 is SNHLY and CDR2 FYNNEI. Here the CDR3 DNA reads TGTGCCAGCAGTGAATATCTGGGACTAGCGGCCCAGGTTAGAGAGACCCAGTACTTC. This gives the protein CASSEYLGLAAQVRETQYF.

This clonotype appeared a few times. V and J are TRBV6-2 or TRBV6-3 and TRBJ2-3; D tentatively fits TRBD1 or TRBD2 (5 bases each). The V end was cut by 1 base, the J end by 5 bases, with 13 bases between. Germline values: CDR1 MNHEY, CDR2 SVGEGT. The CDR3 sequence is 15 residues long. The CDR3 spells CASSYLNTRGDTQYF. The CDR3 DNA follows: TGTGCCAGCAGTTACTTAAATACGAGGGGAGATACGCAGTATTTT.

This clonotype turned up a few times. The rearrangement uses TRBV12-3 or TRBV12-4 and TRBJ1-5, with 8 bases lining up with TRBD1. The CDR3 runs to 18 residues. V was clipped by 4 bases and J by 6 bases; unmatched bases: 17. CDR3 DNA sequence: TGTGCCAGCAGTTCGCCCGGGACAGGCTCCTACGGGGGTCAGCCCCAGCATTTT. Amino acid sequence: CASSSPGTGSYGGQPQHF.

This clonotype was picked up one time. The genes are TRBV12-3 or TRBV12-4 and TRBJ2-7; 9 positions agree with TRBD2. J gave up 5 bases and V 3 bases, and 8 bases lay outside the gene matches. The CDR3 sequence is 15 residues long. The CDR3 spells CASSFGFLAGNEQYF. CDR3 bases: TGTGCCAGCAGTTTCGGGTTTCTAGCGGGAAACGAGCAGTACTTC.

The CDR3 DNA reads as TGTGCCAGCAGCTTGTTACAGGAAGCTTTCTTT. Its translation: CASSLLQEAFF. V gene TRBV5-4 combines with J gene TRBJ1-1; no reliable D call. Trimming pared 1 base from V and 8 bases from J, leaving 6 bases between. The CDR3 totals 11 residues. Germline values: CDR1 SGHNT, CDR2 YYREEE (reference sequence). The whole variable domain, filled in from reference TRBV5-4 and TRBJ1-1, reads ETGVTQSPTHLIKTRGQQVTLRCSSQSGHNTVSWYQQALGQGPQFIFQYYREEENGRGNFPPRFSGLQFPNYSSELNVNALELDDSALYLCASSLLQEAFFGQGTRLTVV.

The rearrangement uses TRBV5-1 and TRBJ2-5, with D hard to call. The CDR3 is made up of 15 amino acids. Per the germline V gene, CDR1 is SGHRS and CDR2 is YFSETQ. Trimming shortened V by 2 bases and J by 0 bases, and 11 bases separated the two germline ends. The CDR3 DNA sequence: TGCGCCAGCAGCTTCACCGCGGAATACCAAGAGACCCAGTACTTC. Protein sequence: CASSFTAEYQETQYF.

V is TRBV20-1 and J is TRBJ2-7; a weak D match, TRBD1 (6 bases). Germline V gene sequence: CDR1 DFQATT, CDR2 SNEGSKA (reference sequence). The germline V and J ends were trimmed by 4 bases and 6 bases, with 19 bases remaining between them. The CDR3 is 14 residues long. The CDR3: CSAKDRTPLAEQYF. CDR3 nucleotide sequence: TGCAGTGCTAAAGACAGGACCCCTCTCGCCGAGCAGTACTTC.

The chain recombines TRBV11-2 with TRBJ2-7; 8 bases line up with TRBD2. Looked up from germline, CDR1 is SGHAT and CDR2 is FQNNGV. Trimming at V came to 0 bases and at J to 2 bases, leaving 0 bases not matched to a gene. This CDR3 comprises 14 residues. The CDR3 reads CASSLELAAYEQYF. Here the CDR3 DNA reads TGTGCCAGCAGCTTAGAACTAGCGGCCTACGAGCAGTACTTC.

The sample holds a few counts of this clonotype. The chain has TRBV6-2 or TRBV6-3 and TRBJ1-1, with D possibly TRBD1 on 5 matching bases. The germline gives CDR1 MNHEY, CDR2 SVGEGT. The V gene lost 2 bases and the J gene lost 6 bases, with 13 bases spanning the gap. This CDR3 contains 14 residues. CDR3 loop: CASSYGTGASEAFF. The CDR3 DNA is TGTGCCAGCAGTTACGGGACCGGGGCTTCTGAAGCTTTCTTT.

By sample fraction, this clonotype is medium-sized. V usage is TRBV4-3 and J usage is TRBJ1-6; D remains ambiguous. Germline V gene lookup returns CDR1 LGHNA and CDR2 YSLEER. The V end lost 0 bases, the J end lost 6 bases, and 6 bases lay between the germline ends. The CDR3 consists of 14 residues. CDR3 protein: CASSQDPLNSPLHF. CDR3 DNA: TGCGCCAGCAGCCAAGACCCGCTTAATTCACCCCTCCACTTT.

In its sample, this clonotype was seen a few times. The genes are TRBV12-3 or TRBV12-4 and TRBJ1-2; D unclear. The CDR3 is 13 residues long. V was cut by 6 bases and J by 3 bases, with 11 bases left in between. The CDR3 here is CASRNTGYYGYTF. In DNA, the CDR3 is TGTGCCAGCAGAAACACGGGCTACTATGGCTACACCTTC.

The chain combines TRBV20-1 with TRBJ2-3, with D hard to call. This CDR3 has 12 amino acids. Trimming shortened V by 0 bases and J by 7 bases, and 8 bases separated the two germline ends. Germline V gives CDR1 DFQATT, CDR2 SNEGSKA (reference sequence). The CDR3: CSAREAAYTQYF. In DNA, the CDR3 is TGCAGTGCTAGAGAGGCGGCCTATACGCAGTATTTT.

J is TRBJ2-6 and V is TRBV4-3; D gene ambiguous. V gave up 0 bases and J gave up 4 bases, with 13 bases separating them. There are 17 residues in the CDR3. The germline CDR1 and CDR2 sequences are LGHNA and YSLEER. CDR3 sequence: CASSQDGPPVGANVLTF. CDR3 sequence (DNA): TGCGCCAGCAGCCAAGATGGGCCTCCGGTGGGGGCCAACGTCCTGACTTTC.

The chain is built from TRBV6-1 and TRBJ2-3, with D uncertain. Germline V gene data show CDR1 as MNHNS and CDR2 as SASEGT. This CDR3 is 14 amino acids long. V was cut by 4 bases and J by 2 bases, with 10 bases left in between. CDR3 residues: CASSGRKNTDTQYF. The DNA of the CDR3 is TGTGCCAGCAGTGGACGCAAGAACACAGATACGCAGTATTTT.

This clonotype turned up a few times. This rearrangement joins TRBV20-1 to TRBJ1-1; D remains unclear. The CDR3 extends over 12 amino acids. Per the germline V gene, CDR1 is DFQATT and CDR2 is SNEGSKA (reference sequence). V was clipped by 2 bases and J by 6 bases, with 10 bases between them. CDR3 residues: CSARIKVAEAFF. The CDR3, as DNA: TGCAGTGCTAGAATCAAGGTGGCTGAAGCTTTCTTT.

This clonotype was recorded a few times. CDR3 bases: TGTGCCAGCACCCTAGCTAGCGGGGGGAACACCGGGGAGCTGTTTTTT. Translation gives CASTLASGGNTGELFF. The gene calls are TRBV7-2 and TRBJ2-2; TRBD2 aligns across 10 bases. V gave up 7 bases and J gave up 1 base; unmatched junction bases: 6. The germline V gene has CDR1 SGHTA and CDR2 FQGNSA. This CDR3 is 16 amino acids long.